The text below deals with one T cell receptor beta chain. The length of the CDR3 is 17 residues. Per germline, CDR1 LNHDA and CDR2 SQIVND (reference sequence). The V end lost 3 bases, the J end lost 4 bases, and 22 bases lay between the germline ends. The record originates from a study of blood T cell repertoires in COVID-19. Background on the study: PBMCs, B-cell-depleted T cells, or T cells provided the cDNA or gDNA that made up the material.

Measured with immunoSEQ multiplex PCR; TCRdb has only the in-frame clones, and not every one. There are fewer than 450,000 clones in the sample; 85% to 90% occur only once, and more than 5% lies in the top ten. Enrollment of patients from Seattle took place during active infection, with longitudinal follow-up. Sequenced material: peripheral blood. This clonotype was sampled from a woman between 45 and 60 years old with COVID-19, enrolled during active disease. The chain is built from TRBV19 and TRBJ2-7, with a tentative D call TRBD2 (6 bases). The CDR3 loop is CASSIGGASFGAYEQYF. The DNA for the CDR3 is TGTGCCAGTAGTATCGGAGGGGCCTCGTTCGGGGCATACGAGCAGTACTTC.